Listed below are T cell receptor beta chains from one sample, sequenced in a study of vaccination effects on CD4 cells after COVID-19. Repertoires were generated with immunoSEQ multiplex PCR, while TCRdb's copy carries only in-frame clones and drops some. The data hold about 59,000 clones, with under 80% observed a single time. These receptors have no identified antigens. Sequencing was performed on CD4+ T cells from PBMCs cultured with HCoV-OC43 spike peptides, taken after COVID-19 vaccination. The receptors originated from a human donor who received a COVID-19 vaccine. The CDR3 runs from the conserved cysteine through the conserved F or W. D genes are given only for firm matches. Not all rows give a size; the values are once, few, many and, for expanded clones, a class.

v_call	d_call	clone_size	j_call	cdr3_nt	cdr3_aa
TRBV6-5	.	.	TRBJ1-6	TGTGCCAGCACCCCCCGAGGTCGCGGGGATTCACCCCTCCACTTT	CASTPRGRGDSPLHF
TRBV5-1	TRBD1	once	TRBJ2-3	TGCGCCAGCAGCACGGGGACAGGGCTTGGGGGAGATACGCAGTATTTT	CASSTGTGLGGDTQYF
TRBV6-6	TRBD2	.	TRBJ2-3	TGTGCCAGCCTAAGCGGGGGCCGCACAGATACGCAGTATTTT	CASLSGGRTDTQYF
TRBV10-3	.	.	TRBJ2-3	TGTGCCATCAGGCGCGCCAGCACAGATACGCAGTATTTT	CAIRRASTDTQYF
TRBV6-5	TRBD1	.	TRBJ1-2	TGTGCCAGCAGTCGTCAGGGGGTCAACTATGGCTACACCTTC	CASSRQGVNYGYTF
TRBV29-1	.	.	TRBJ1-4	TGCAGCGTTGGCGGGGCAACTAATGAAAAACTGTTTTTT	CSVGGATNEKLFF
TRBV5-1	.	once	TRBJ2-2	TGCGCCAGCAGCCCCACCGTAGCGGAGAACACCGGGGAGCTGTTTTTT	CASSPTVAENTGELFF
TRBV24-1	.	.	TRBJ2-3	TGTGCCACCAGTGATTCACTCCGAAATACGCAGTATTTT	CATSDSLRNTQYF
TRBV29-1	TRBD1	.	TRBJ2-5	TGCAGCGGGCTCCGGGACAGCCAAGAGACCCAGTACTTC	CSGLRDSQETQYF
TRBV24-1	TRBD1	.	TRBJ2-5	TGTGCCACCAGTGATCCCCGACAGGGAGAGACCCAGTACTTC	CATSDPRQGETQYF
TRBV6-4	.	.	TRBJ2-2	TGTGCCAGCAGTGCCTTGGGACGGGAGAACACCGGGGAGCTGTTTTTT	CASSALGRENTGELFF
TRBV15	.	.	TRBJ1-3	TGTGCCACCAGCAGAGACAGGACTGGAAACACCATATATTTT	CATSRDRTGNTIYF
TRBV18	TRBD1	.	TRBJ2-2	TGTGCCAGCTCACCCGGGACAGGCAACACCGGGGAGCTGTTTTTT	CASSPGTGNTGELFF
TRBV14	.	.	TRBJ2-2	TGTGCCAGCAGCCGCGCCGGGACTCTTAACACCGGGGAGCTGTTTTTT	CASSRAGTLNTGELFF
TRBV28	.	few	TRBJ1-5	TGTGCCAGCAGTTCCCCTCAAGGCGGCAATCAGCCCCAGCATTTT	CASSSPQGGNQPQHF
TRBV3-1/TRBV3-2	.	.	TRBJ2-6	TGTGCCAGCAGCCAGGGCTCCAGCTTCGCTGGGGCCAACGTCCTGACTTTC	CASSQGSSFAGANVLTF
TRBV5-8	TRBD1	once	TRBJ1-1	TGTGCCAGCCCCAATGGCAGGGGGCTTAGTGACACTGAAGCTTTCTTT	CASPNGRGLSDTEAFF
TRBV5-4	.	few	TRBJ2-5	TGTGCCAGCAGCTTGGTAAGGCAGGGGCGATTGTACCAAGAGACCCAGTACTTC	CASSLVRQGRLYQETQYF
TRBV5-1	.	.	TRBJ1-2	TGCGCCAGCAGCCCCCGGCCAGAAACTAACTATGGCTACACCTTC	CASSPRPETNYGYTF
TRBV19	TRBD1	.	TRBJ1-1	TGTGCCAGTAGTTTAGGACAGGGAAACACTGAAGCTTTCTTT	CASSLGQGNTEAFF
TRBV12-5	.	few	TRBJ1-4	TGTGCTAGTGGTTTGGTGGACGAAAAACTGTTTTTT	CASGLVDEKLFF
TRBV5-1	.	.	TRBJ2-2	TGCGCCAGCAGCCACCAGACTACAGGTGAACTCACCGGGGAGCTGTTTTTT	CASSHQTTGELTGELFF
TRBV5-1	.	once	TRBJ2-3	TGCGCCAGCAGGAACAGACCCTCTAGCACAGATACGCAGTATTTT	CASRNRPSSTDTQYF
TRBV27	.	.	TRBJ1-6	TGTGCCAGCAGTTTAGGCGGAAGGGGTTGGTCACCCCTCCACTTT	CASSLGGRGWSPLHF
TRBV12-3/TRBV12-4	.	.	TRBJ2-5	TGTGCCAGCAGTTTGAACTCCGGGGAGACCCAGTACTTC	CASSLNSGETQYF
TRBV7-3	TRBD2	.	TRBJ2-1	TGTGCCAGCAGCTTAACGCAGGTGGTTGCGGGGGGGCGGGGCAATGAGCAGTTCTTC	CASSLTQVVAGGRGNEQFF
TRBV20-1	TRBD1	.	TRBJ2-2	TGCAGTGCTAGTTCGCCCGGGACAGGACATGCCACCGGGGAGCTGTTTTTT	CSASSPGTGHATGELFF
TRBV2	.	.	TRBJ2-5	TGTGCCAGCAGTGTATTTGAGGGGGAGACCCAGTACTTC	CASSVFEGETQYF
TRBV18	.	.	TRBJ2-1	TGTGCCAGCTCACCACTAGCGGTAAGCTCCTACAATGAGCAGTTCTTC	CASSPLAVSSYNEQFF
TRBV5-1	.	.	TRBJ2-3	TGCGCCAGCAGCCGGACTCCCCTTGATACGCAGTATTTT	CASSRTPLDTQYF
TRBV18	.	.	TRBJ1-4	TGTGCCAGCTCACCGGATCCGGGACAAACTGCAACTAATGAAAAACTGTTTTTT	CASSPDPGQTATNEKLFF
TRBV7-3	TRBD2	.	TRBJ2-5	TGTGCCAGCAGCCAAGGGCTAGCGGGGGGGTACGGGGCGACCCAGTACTTC	CASSQGLAGGYGATQYF
TRBV5-5	TRBD1	.	TRBJ2-3	TGTGCCAGCAGCCCGACAGGGAGCACAGATACGCAGTATTTT	CASSPTGSTDTQYF
TRBV6-5	.	few	TRBJ1-5	TGTGCCAGCGGAGGGTTTGACAATCAGCCCCAGCATTTT	CASGGFDNQPQHF
TRBV4-1	.	few	TRBJ1-2	TGCGCCAGCAGCCAAGCAAATTATGGCTACACCTTC	CASSQANYGYTF
TRBV15	.	.	TRBJ1-2	TGTGCCACCAGCAGAGGTATAAGGGACGGGCGCTATGGCTACACCTTC	CATSRGIRDGRYGYTF
TRBV19	.	.	TRBJ2-4	TGTGCCGCGAGAGCGCCAGGGGCAAACATTCAGTACTTC	CAARAPGANIQYF
TRBV7-8	.	.	TRBJ1-5	TGTGCCAGCAGCTTATCAAGGGATCAGCCCCAGCATTTT	CASSLSRDQPQHF
TRBV28	.	few	TRBJ1-1	TGTGCCAGCACCATAGCCGCGGGAGGGAACACTGAAGCTTTCTTT	CASTIAAGGNTEAFF
TRBV2	TRBD1	.	TRBJ1-5	TGTGCCAGCAGCCATACCGGGACAGGGGGTAATCAGCCCCAGCATTTT	CASSHTGTGGNQPQHF